This T cell receptor beta chain derives from a study of T-cell reconstitution after alpha-beta-depleted transplantation in children. This clonotype was observed many times. Its antigen is not identified. Preparation of the TCRbeta library involved a method that used unique molecular identifiers. Using its own MiXCR run on the PCR reads, TCRdb lists one record per CDR3 protein. Altogether about 420,000 distinct CDR3 sequences are present, roughly 17% being singletons, with the ten largest covering 25% to 30%. V was cut by 2 bases and J by 0 bases, with 7 bases left in between. The CDR3 loop spans 13 amino acids. The germline V gene encodes CDR1 SQVTM and CDR2 ANQGSEA. Study-level points and caveats: Reportedly, roughly two months post-transplant, alpha-beta T cells arose from several hundred expanded graft clones. Surviving recipient T cells and thymic progenitors accounted for the high day-60 TCRbeta diversity observed in some patients. Among T cells one year after transplant, newly produced cells accounted for most counts and diversity.

This clonotype was sampled from a boy less than two years old who had a stem cell transplant for Wiskott-Aldrich syndrome, so the T cells may come from the graft donor. The rearrangement links TRBV29-1 to TRBJ1-1; D unclear. The material was PBMCs, mostly from graft donor cells, obtained 360 days after TCRalphabeta/CD19-depleted stem cell transplant. The CDR3 DNA follows: TGCAGCGTTGAAAAGAGCATGAACACTGAAGCTTTCTTT. Its protein product is CSVEKSMNTEAFF. Full variable domain (remainder filled in from reference TRBV29-1 and TRBJ1-1): SAVISQKPSRDICQRGTSLTIQCQVDSQVTMMFWYRQQPGQSLTLIATANQGSEATYESGFVIDKFPISRPNLTFSTLTVSNMSPEDSSIYLCSVEKSMNTEAFFGQGTRLTVV.